This entry concerns a single T cell receptor (beta chain). This entry comes from a study of blood T cell repertoires in COVID-19. Turning to the study itself: COVID-19 samples collected from the United States, Italy and Spain covered acute and convalescent phases. Sources were T cells, B-cell-depleted T cells, or PBMCs; the material itself was cDNA or gDNA.

V was pared by 6 bases and J by 0 bases, with 7 bases of the junction left unmatched. Germline lookup yields CDR1 KGHSH and CDR2 LQKENI. The CDR3 extends over 15 amino acids. In terms of age and location, participants ranged from roughly 18 to 90 years and lived in about two dozen US areas. Cohort allocation depended upon clinical history that participants reported. Assay: immunoSEQ multiplex PCR; the TCRdb copy retains only in-frame clones and omits some. The sample comprises around 310,000 clones, approximately 89% of which are singletons, and more than 9% rests with the top ten. This chain uses TRBV18 with TRBJ1-1; 7 bases line up with TRBD1. The clonotype comes from a young woman who had recovered from COVID-19. What was sequenced was PBMCs or T cells enriched from blood (not recorded which). The CDR3 DNA sequence: TGTGCCAGCTCCCATAACGACAGGGTGAACACTGAAGCTTTCTTT. Protein: CASSHNDRVNTEAFF.